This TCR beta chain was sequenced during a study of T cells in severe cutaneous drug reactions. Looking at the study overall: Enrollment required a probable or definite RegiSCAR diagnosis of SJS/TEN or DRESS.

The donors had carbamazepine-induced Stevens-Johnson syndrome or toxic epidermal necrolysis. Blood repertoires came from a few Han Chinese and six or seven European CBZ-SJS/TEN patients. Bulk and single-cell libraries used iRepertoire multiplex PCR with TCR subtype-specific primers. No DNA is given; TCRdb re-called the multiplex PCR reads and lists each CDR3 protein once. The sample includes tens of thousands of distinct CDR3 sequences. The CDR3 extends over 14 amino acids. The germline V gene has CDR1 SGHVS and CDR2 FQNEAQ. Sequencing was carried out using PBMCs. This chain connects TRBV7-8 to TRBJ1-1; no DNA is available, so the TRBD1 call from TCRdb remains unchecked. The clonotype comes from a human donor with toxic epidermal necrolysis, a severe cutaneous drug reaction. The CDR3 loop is CASSLVQGLTEAFF.